This TCR beta chain was profiled in a study of cytomegalovirus exposure and HLA in healthy donors. Sequencing used immunoSEQ multiplex PCR; TCRdb keeps in-frame clones, though not all of them. The sample includes around 60,000 clones, less than 96% seen only once; the top ten take 1.2%. Regarding the study as a whole: Most TCR sequences were seen very rarely across donors, but some public TCRs occurred in many. A later analysis found first-cohort TCR clusters tended to co-occur in the approximately 110 validation repertoires. With high specificity and sensitivity, the classifier reportedly diagnosed cytomegalovirus status.

A note on this clone: Its antigen is not identified.

Germline CDR1 and CDR2: SGHVS and FQNEAQ. V was cut by 1 base and J by 7 bases, with 10 bases left in between. The CDR3 sequence is 13 residues long. The sequencing input was PBMCs. The chain joins TRBV7-8 to TRBJ1-2, with a weak D call TRBD1 (6 bases). The clonotype originates from a woman under 30 in good health and CMV-seronegative. In DNA, the CDR3 is TGTGCCAGCAGCTTAGGGAGACAGGTTGGCTACACCTTC. It specifies CASSLGRQVGYTF.